Listed here are 8 T cell receptor beta chains from one sample, sequenced in a study of T cell responses to AZD1222 COVID-19 vaccine. Only in-frame clones appear in the TCRdb table, and some are missing; sequencing was by immunoSEQ multiplex PCR. In the table there are over 95,000 clones, approximately 91% of which are singletons. Specimen: peripheral blood, collected 28 days after the second AZD1222 dose. The source is an adult who received the AZD1222 COVID-19 vaccine.

The chain employs TRBV7-9 and TRBJ1-4; D not certain. The V end was cut by 1 base, the J end by 4 bases, with 7 bases between. The CDR3 totals 14 residues. Germline assignment: CDR1 SEHNR and CDR2 FQNEAQ (reference sequence). In DNA, the CDR3 is TGTGCCAGCAGCTTAGACTTCGGTAATGAAAAACTGTTTTTT. It translates to CASSLDFGNEKLFF.

This clone was seen just once. V is TRBV6-1 and J is TRBJ1-1; possible D gene TRBD1, 5 bases. Germline CDR1 and CDR2: MNHNS and SASEGT. Trimming stripped 2 bases from V and 2 bases from J, with 15 bases between. The CDR3 spans 16 residues. For the CDR3, the DNA is TGTGCCAGCAGTGAATCTTGGGGAGGGGCTAACACTGAAGCTTTCTTT. It specifies CASSESWGGANTEAFF.

The genes are TRBV9 and TRBJ2-7; TRBD1 is a possible D gene (5 bases). Deletions cut 3 bases from V and 2 bases from J, with 18 bases between. Germline assignment: CDR1 SGDLS and CDR2 YYNGEE. There are 16 residues in the CDR3. In nucleotides, the CDR3 is TGTGCCAGCAGCGACAACTGGGGCGGAGAACCCTACGAGCAGTACTTC. It encodes CASSDNWGGEPYEQYF.

The chain uses TRBV19 and TRBJ1-2, with a possible D match to TRBD1 (5 bases). V was cut by 8 bases and J by 5 bases, with 15 bases left in between. The CDR3 is 13 residues long. CDR1 LNHDA and CDR2 SQIVND come from the germline V gene (reference sequence). For the CDR3, the DNA is TGTGCCAGTCTTGAGGGGCTTGGTTATGGCTACACCTTC. Protein sequence: CASLEGLGYGYTF.

V is TRBV6-5 and J is TRBJ2-3; D is perhaps TRBD1 (5 bases). This CDR3 contains 15 residues. Deletions cut 8 bases from V and 1 base from J, with 16 bases between. Per germline, CDR1 MNHEY and CDR2 SVGAGI. CDR3 in amino acids: CASRRGLFGTDTQYF. The DNA for the CDR3 is TGTGCCAGCCGTAGGGGATTGTTTGGCACAGATACGCAGTATTTT.

This clone came up once. The chain couples TRBV5-1 to TRBJ2-3; a possible D gene is TRBD2 (6 bases). Per the germline V gene, CDR1 is SGHRS and CDR2 is YFSETQ. This CDR3 region has 15 residues. V was shortened by 6 bases and J by 6 bases, with 20 bases between the two germline ends. The CDR3 region has the DNA TGCGCCAGCAAACTAGCCCCTTCACAGATTGATACGCAGTATTTT. This encodes CASKLAPSQIDTQYF. The full variable domain, rest sourced from reference TRBV5-1 and TRBJ2-3, is KAGVTQTPRYLIKTRGQQVTLSCSPISGHRSVSWYQQTPGQGLQFLFEYFSETQRNKGNFPGRFSGRQFSNSRSEMNVSTLELGDSALYLCASKLAPSQIDTQYFGPGTRLTVL.

This chain links TRBV2 with TRBJ1-5; D is ambiguous. The CDR3 is 14 residues long. The germline V and J ends were trimmed by 3 bases and 2 bases, with 8 bases remaining between them. CDR1 is SNHLY, CDR2 FYNNEI, per germline. The CDR3 region is CASSDRRGNQPQHF. The CDR3 DNA reads as TGTGCCAGCAGTGACCGGAGGGGCAATCAGCCCCAGCATTTT.

CDR3 residues: CASSSQRETQYF. The CDR3 DNA follows: TGTGCCAGCAGTTCCCAGCGGGAGACCCAGTACTTC. The chain has TRBV2 and TRBJ2-5, with a tentative D call TRBD2 (5 bases). Looked up from germline, CDR1 is SNHLY and CDR2 is FYNNEI. The CDR3 length is 12 residues. Trimming removed 5 bases at V and 5 bases at J, with 9 bases between.